What follows describes a single T cell receptor beta chain. Germline CDR1 reads SNHLY; CDR2 reads FYNNEI. V was cut by 6 bases and J by 4 bases, with 16 bases left in between. This CDR3 has 14 residues. The sample comes from a study of CD8 T cells in Susac syndrome. Random hexamers served to reverse transcribe about 0.5 to 1 ug RNA. TCRdb independently ran MiXCR on the immunoSEQ multiplex PCR reads; one entry per CDR3 protein. The sample holds about 130,000 distinct CDR3 sequences, approximately 90% seen once. This chain connects TRBV2 to TRBJ2-7; the D is unclear. The sequenced material came from CD8+ T cells from PBMCs. The source is a human donor with multiple sclerosis. The CDR3 protein is CASRTSGVGYEQYF. For the CDR3, the DNA is TGTGCCAGCAGGACCTCAGGTGTCGGATACGAGCAGTACTTC.